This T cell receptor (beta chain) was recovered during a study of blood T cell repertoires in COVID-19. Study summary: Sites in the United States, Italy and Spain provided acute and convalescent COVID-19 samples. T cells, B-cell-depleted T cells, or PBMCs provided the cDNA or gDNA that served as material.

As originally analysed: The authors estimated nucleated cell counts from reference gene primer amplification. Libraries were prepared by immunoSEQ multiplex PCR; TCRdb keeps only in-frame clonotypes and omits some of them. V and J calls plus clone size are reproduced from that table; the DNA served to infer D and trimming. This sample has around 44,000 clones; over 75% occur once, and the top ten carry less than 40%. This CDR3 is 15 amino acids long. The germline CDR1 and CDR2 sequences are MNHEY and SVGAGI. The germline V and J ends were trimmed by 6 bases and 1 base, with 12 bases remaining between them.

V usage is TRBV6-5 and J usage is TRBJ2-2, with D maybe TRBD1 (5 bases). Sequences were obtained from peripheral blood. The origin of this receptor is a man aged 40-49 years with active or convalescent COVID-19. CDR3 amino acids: CASRPPGQNTGELFF. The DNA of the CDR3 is TGTGCCAGCAGACCCCCCGGACAGAACACCGGGGAGCTGTTTTTT.